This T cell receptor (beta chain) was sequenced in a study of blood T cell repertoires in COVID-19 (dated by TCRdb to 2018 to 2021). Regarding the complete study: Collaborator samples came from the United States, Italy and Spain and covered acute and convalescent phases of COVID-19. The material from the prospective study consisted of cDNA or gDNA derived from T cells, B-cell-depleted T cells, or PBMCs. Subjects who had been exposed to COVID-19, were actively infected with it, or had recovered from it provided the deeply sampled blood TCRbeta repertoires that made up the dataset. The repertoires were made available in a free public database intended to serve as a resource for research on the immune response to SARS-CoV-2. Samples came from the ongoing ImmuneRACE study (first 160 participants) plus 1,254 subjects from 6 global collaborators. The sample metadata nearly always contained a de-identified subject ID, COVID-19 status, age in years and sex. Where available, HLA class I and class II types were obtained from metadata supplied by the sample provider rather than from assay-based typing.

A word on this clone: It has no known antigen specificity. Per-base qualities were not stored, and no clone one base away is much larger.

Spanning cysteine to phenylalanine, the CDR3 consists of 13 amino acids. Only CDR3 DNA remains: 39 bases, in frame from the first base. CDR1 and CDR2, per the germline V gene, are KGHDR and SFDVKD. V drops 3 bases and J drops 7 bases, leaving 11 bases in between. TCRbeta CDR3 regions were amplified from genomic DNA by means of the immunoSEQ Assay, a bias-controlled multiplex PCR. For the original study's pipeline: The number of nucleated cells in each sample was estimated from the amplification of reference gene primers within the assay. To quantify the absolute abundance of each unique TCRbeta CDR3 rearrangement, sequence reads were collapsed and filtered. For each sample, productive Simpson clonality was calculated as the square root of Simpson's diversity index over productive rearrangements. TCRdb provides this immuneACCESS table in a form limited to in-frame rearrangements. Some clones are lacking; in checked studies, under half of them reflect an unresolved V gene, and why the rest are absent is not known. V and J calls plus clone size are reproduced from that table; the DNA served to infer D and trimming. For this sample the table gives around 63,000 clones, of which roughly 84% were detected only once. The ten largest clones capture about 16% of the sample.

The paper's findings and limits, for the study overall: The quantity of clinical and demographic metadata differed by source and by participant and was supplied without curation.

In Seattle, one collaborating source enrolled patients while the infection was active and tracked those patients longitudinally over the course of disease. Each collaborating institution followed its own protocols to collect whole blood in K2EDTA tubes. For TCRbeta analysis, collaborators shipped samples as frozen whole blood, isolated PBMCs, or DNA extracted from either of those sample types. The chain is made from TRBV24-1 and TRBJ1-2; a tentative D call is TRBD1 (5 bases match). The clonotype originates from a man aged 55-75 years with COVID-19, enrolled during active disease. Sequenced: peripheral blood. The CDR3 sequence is CATSDARQLGYTF. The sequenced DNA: TGTGCCACCAGTGATGCTCGACAGCTTGGCTACACCTTC.